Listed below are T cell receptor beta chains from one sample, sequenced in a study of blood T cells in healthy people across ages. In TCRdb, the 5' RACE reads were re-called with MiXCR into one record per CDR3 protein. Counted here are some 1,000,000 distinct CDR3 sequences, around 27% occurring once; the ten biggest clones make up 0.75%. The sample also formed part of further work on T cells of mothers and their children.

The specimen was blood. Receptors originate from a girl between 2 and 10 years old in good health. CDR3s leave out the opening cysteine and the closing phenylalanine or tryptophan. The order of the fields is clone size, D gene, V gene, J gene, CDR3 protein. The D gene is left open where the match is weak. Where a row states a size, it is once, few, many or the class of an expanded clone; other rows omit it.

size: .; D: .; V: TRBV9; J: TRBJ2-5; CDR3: ASSVNGADQETQY
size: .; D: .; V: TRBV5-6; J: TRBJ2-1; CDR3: ASSQTGTHHNEQF
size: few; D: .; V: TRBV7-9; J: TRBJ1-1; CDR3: AISEDTGSEAF
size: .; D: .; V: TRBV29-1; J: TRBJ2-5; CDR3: SVDQNQETQY
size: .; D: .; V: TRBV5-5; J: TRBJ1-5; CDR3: ASSFSFGSNEPQH
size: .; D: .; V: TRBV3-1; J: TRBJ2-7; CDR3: ASSPTDWRGYEQY
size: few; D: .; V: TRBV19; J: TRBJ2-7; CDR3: ASSYGGGGFYEQY
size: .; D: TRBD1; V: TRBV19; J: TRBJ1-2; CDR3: ASSIAQGARAGYT
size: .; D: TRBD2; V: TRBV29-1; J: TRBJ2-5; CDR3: SGWREGTQY
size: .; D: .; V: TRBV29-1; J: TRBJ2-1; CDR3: SVDSGLHNEQF
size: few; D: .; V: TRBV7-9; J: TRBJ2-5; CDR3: ASKEVKETQY
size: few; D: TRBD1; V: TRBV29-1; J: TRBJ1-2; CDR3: SVEAQGAVDYGYT
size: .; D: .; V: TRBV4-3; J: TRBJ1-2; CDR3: ASSPTDTNLNYGYT
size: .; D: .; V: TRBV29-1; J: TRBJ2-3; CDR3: SSWTGTDTQY
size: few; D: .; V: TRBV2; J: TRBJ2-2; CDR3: ATRGPNTGELF
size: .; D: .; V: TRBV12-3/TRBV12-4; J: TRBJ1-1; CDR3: ASSLGGVVGEAF